What follows describes a single TCR beta chain. The table came from immunoSEQ multiplex PCR; TCRdb's copy has only in-frame clones and leaves some out. The repertoire holds more than 85,000 clones, with around 83% as singletons. These data originate in a study of blood T cell repertoires in COVID-19. CDR3 length: 13 amino acids. Trimming shortened V by 10 bases and J by 0 bases, and 12 bases separated the two germline ends. Germline V gene data show CDR1 as MNHEY and CDR2 as SMNVEV (reference sequence). Sequenced input: peripheral blood. The chain carries TRBV27 and TRBJ1-2; weak D call: TRBD1 (6 bases). The receptor's source is a woman older than 75 with active or convalescent COVID-19. The CDR3 coding sequence is TGTGCCACCCGGACAGCTCCTAACTATGGCTACACCTTC. It yields the protein CATRTAPNYGYTF.